This note documents a single T cell receptor beta chain sequence. This entry comes from a study of technical replicates of blood from several donors. Sequencing used immunoSEQ multiplex PCR; TCRdb keeps in-frame clones, though not all of them. This sample has about 97,000 clones, with 95% to 96% found just once. V gave up 3 bases and J gave up 5 bases, with 11 bases separating them. The CDR3 covers 13 residues. Germline lookup yields CDR1 MDHEN and CDR2 SYDVKM. The J gene is TRBJ2-7, the V gene TRBV28; D unclear. The sequenced material came from T cells isolated from PBMCs. The sequence came from a human donor in good health. The CDR3 coding sequence is TGTGCCAGCAGTTTCGAGTTTAGAGACGAGCAGTACTTC. This gives the protein CASSFEFRDEQYF.